This is a list of T cell receptor beta chains from one sample in a study of blood T cell repertoires in COVID-19. Sequenced by immunoSEQ multiplex PCR; TCRdb stores in-frame clones only, minus some. The sample carries about 130,000 clones, around 73% recorded once. The specimen was peripheral blood. All receptors come from a man aged 55 to 70 who had recovered from COVID-19. The CDR3 runs from the conserved cysteine through the conserved F or W. Each record gives: J gene, clone size, D gene, V gene, CDR3 protein, CDR3 DNA. D genes are given only for firm matches. Clone size is stated in some rows and not others, as once, few, many or a class when expanded.

TRBJ1-6 - - TRBV7-2 CASSFSGGNSPLHF TGTGCCAGCAGCTTTTCCGGGGGGAATTCACCCCTCCACTTT
TRBJ2-7 - - TRBV6-2/TRBV6-3 CASSYSSVYEQYF TGTGCCAGCAGTTACTCATCAGTCTACGAGCAGTACTTC
TRBJ1-4 - - TRBV11-2 CASSLLGGGNEKLFF TGTGCCAGCAGCTTACTGGGGGGGGGTAATGAAAAACTGTTTTTT
TRBJ1-5 - TRBD1 TRBV28 CASTSQGLHQPQHF TGTGCCAGCACCTCACAGGGGTTGCATCAGCCCCAGCATTTT
TRBJ1-6 - TRBD1 TRBV4-2 CASSQPDRERALHF TGTGCCAGCAGCCAACCCGACAGGGAAAGGGCCCTCCACTTT
TRBJ1-2 once TRBD1 TRBV30 CAWSVRTGVGYTF TGTGCCTGGAGTGTACGGACAGGGGTAGGCTACACCTTC
TRBJ1-2 - - TRBV7-2 CASSLGLTLNLGYTF TGTGCCAGCAGCTTAGGTCTCACTCTAAACCTCGGCTACACCTTC
TRBJ2-1 - TRBD2 TRBV4-3 CASSQDWTSGRDYNEQFF TGCGCCAGCAGCCAAGACTGGACTAGCGGGAGGGACTACAATGAGCAGTTCTTC
TRBJ2-7 - TRBD2 TRBV19 CASSPGLAAYEQYF TGTGCCAGTAGTCCCGGACTAGCTGCCTACGAGCAGTACTTC
TRBJ1-1 few - TRBV28 CASSPPGNTEAFF TGTGCCAGCAGTCCTCCGGGGAACACTGAAGCTTTCTTT
TRBJ2-6 few - TRBV7-2 CASSSGGAGANVLTF TGTGCCAGCAGTTCGGGGGGCGCTGGGGCCAACGTCCTGACTTTC
TRBJ1-6 - TRBD1 TRBV6-5 CASSPTVTGVSPLHF TGTGCCAGCAGCCCGACTGTTACAGGGGTTTCACCCCTCCACTTT
TRBJ2-3 - TRBD2 TRBV19 CASRKSGLAGARGTDTQYF TGTGCCAGTAGGAAGTCTGGCCTAGCGGGAGCAAGGGGCACAGATACGCAGTATTTT
TRBJ1-3 - - TRBV7-2 CASSSTNSGNTIYF TGTGCCAGCAGCTCCACTAACTCTGGAAACACCATATATTTT
TRBJ1-5 - - TRBV6-6 CASSQQRNQPQHF TGTGCCAGCAGTCAACAGCGCAATCAGCCCCAGCATTTT
TRBJ2-7 - - TRBV2 CASLFVIYEQYF TGTGCCAGCCTCTTTGTTATCTACGAGCAGTACTTC
TRBJ2-2 - - TRBV10-3 CAISGGGSLLANTGELFF TGTGCCATCAGTGGGGGGGGCAGCCTCCTTGCGAACACCGGGGAGCTGTTTTTT
TRBJ2-3 - TRBD1 TRBV5-6 CASSPRQGITDTQYF TGTGCCAGCAGCCCCCGACAGGGTATCACAGATACGCAGTATTTT
TRBJ2-5 - - TRBV6-2/TRBV6-3 CASSTRYQETQYF TGTGCCAGCAGTACTCGGTACCAAGAGACCCAGTACTTC
TRBJ2-3 - - TRBV28 CASSPLAETSTDTQYF TGTGCCAGCAGTCCATTAGCGGAAACTAGCACAGATACGCAGTATTTT
TRBJ2-2 - - TRBV6-6 CASTIDRNTGELFF TGTGCCAGCACCATAGACAGGAACACCGGGGAGCTGTTTTTT
TRBJ2-3 few - TRBV28 CASSPPGPSTDTQYF TGTGCCAGCAGTCCGCCGGGTCCTAGCACAGATACGCAGTATTTT
TRBJ1-2 - - TRBV30 CAWRGIWGGYGYTF TGTGCCTGGAGAGGTATTTGGGGCGGCTATGGCTACACCTTC
TRBJ1-6 - - TRBV19 CASSTGDSPLHF TGTGCCAGTAGTACGGGGGATTCACCCCTCCACTTT
TRBJ1-1 - - TRBV19 CASSMGWQGTEAFF TGTGCCAGTAGTATGGGGTGGCAGGGAACTGAAGCTTTCTTT
TRBJ2-5 - - TRBV7-7 CASSLANDRKETQYF TGTGCTAGCAGCTTAGCCAACGACAGAAAAGAGACCCAGTACTTC
TRBJ1-4 - TRBD1 TRBV18 CASSRGQNNEKLFF TGTGCCAGCTCAAGGGGACAGAATAATGAAAAACTGTTTTTT
TRBJ2-2 - TRBD2 TRBV4-3 CASSQNPSSGGRTGELFF TGCGCCAGCAGTCAAAACCCCTCTAGCGGGGGGAGGACCGGGGAGCTGTTTTTT
TRBJ2-7 - TRBD1 TRBV3-1/TRBV3-2 CASSPANGQGYEQYF TGTGCCAGCAGCCCAGCTAACGGACAGGGTTACGAGCAGTACTTC
TRBJ2-5 - - TRBV5-1 CASSLANQETQYF TGCGCCAGCAGCTTGGCCAATCAAGAGACCCAGTACTTC
TRBJ2-1 - TRBD1 TRBV4-1 CASSHGTGRDEQFF TGCGCCAGCAGCCATGGGACAGGGCGGGATGAGCAGTTCTTC